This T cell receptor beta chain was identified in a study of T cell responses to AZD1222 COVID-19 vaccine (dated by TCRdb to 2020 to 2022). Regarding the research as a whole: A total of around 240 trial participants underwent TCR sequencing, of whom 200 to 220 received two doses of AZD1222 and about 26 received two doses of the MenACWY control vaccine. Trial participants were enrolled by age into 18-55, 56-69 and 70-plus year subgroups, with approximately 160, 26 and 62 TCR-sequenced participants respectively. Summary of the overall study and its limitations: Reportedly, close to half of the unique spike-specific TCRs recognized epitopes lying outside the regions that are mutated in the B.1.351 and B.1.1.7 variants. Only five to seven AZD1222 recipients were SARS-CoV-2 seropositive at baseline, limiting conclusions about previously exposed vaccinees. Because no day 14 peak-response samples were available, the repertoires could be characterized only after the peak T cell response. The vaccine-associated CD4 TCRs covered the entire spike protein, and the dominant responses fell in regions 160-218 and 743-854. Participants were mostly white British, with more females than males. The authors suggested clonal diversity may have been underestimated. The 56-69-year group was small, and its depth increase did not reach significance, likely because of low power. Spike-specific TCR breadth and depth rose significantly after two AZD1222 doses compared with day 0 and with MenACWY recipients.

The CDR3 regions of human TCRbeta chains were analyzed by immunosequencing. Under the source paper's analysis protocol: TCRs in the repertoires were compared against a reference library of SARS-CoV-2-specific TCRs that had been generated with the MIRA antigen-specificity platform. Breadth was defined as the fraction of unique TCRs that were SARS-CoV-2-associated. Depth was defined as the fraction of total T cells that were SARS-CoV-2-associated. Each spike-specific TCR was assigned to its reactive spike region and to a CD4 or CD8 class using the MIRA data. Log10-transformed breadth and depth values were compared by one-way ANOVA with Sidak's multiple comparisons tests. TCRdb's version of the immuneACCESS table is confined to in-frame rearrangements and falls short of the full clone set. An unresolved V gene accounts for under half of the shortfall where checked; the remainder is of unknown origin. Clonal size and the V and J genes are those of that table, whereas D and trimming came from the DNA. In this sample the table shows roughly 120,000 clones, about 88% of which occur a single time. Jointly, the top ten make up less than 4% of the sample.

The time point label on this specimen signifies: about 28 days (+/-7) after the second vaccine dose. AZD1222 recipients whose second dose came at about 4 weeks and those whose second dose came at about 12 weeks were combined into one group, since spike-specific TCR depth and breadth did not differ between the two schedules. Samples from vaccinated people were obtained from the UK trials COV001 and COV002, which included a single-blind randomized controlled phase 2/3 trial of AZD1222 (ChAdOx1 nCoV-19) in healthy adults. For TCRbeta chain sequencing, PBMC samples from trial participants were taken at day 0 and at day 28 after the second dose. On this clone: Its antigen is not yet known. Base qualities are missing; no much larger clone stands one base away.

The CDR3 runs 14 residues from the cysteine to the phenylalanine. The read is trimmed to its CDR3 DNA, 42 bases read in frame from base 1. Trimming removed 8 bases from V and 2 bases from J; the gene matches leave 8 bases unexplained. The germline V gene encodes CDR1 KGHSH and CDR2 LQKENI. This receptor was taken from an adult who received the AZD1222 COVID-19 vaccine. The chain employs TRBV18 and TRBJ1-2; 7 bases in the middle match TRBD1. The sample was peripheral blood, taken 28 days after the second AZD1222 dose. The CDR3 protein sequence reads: CASRDSLSNYGYTF. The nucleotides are TGTGCCAGCCGGGACAGCCTCTCCAACTATGGCTACACCTTC. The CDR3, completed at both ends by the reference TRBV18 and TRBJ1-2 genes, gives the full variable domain NAGVMQNPRHLVRRRGQEARLRCSPMKGHSHVYWYRQLPEEGLKFMVYLQKENIIDESGMPKERFSAEFPKEGPSILRIQQVVRGDSAAYFCASRDSLSNYGYTFGSGTRLTVV.